The 9 T cell receptor beta chains in this list originate from one sample, sequenced in a study of a mutant IDH1 vaccine in newly diagnosed glioma. The sample's time point: week 47, end of study. Every vaccination contained 300 ug of the mutant IDH1 20-mer peptide and was paired with topical imiquimod. The assay was immunoSEQ multiplex PCR, and TCRdb's table has in-frame clones only and misses some. The repertoire has 60,000 to 65,000 clones, about four fifths of them found once; the top ten carry 3.8%. Their antigens remain unidentified. Sequences were derived from PBMCs, sampled from a glioma patient whose treatment included an IDH1 peptide vaccine. Receptors were obtained from a man under 40 with glioma.

The chain links TRBV4-1 to TRBJ1-4; 9 positions match TRBD1. The J segment lost 7 bases and the V segment lost 1 base, leaving 7 bases of the junction unmatched. The CDR3 has 16 residues. CDR1 MGHRA and CDR2 YSYEKL come from the germline V gene. The CDR3 DNA reads as TGCGCCAGCAGCCAAGGATTCGACAGGGGGTCTGAAAAACTGTTTTTT. The encoded protein is CASSQGFDRGSEKLFF.

J is TRBJ1-1 and V is TRBV5-1; no clear D. V gave up 1 base and J gave up 2 bases, with 9 bases separating them. CDR3 length: 14 residues. The germline V gene has CDR1 SGHRS and CDR2 YFSETQ. This CDR3 is CASSLYSSNTEAFF. As DNA, the CDR3 is TGCGCCAGCAGCTTGTACAGCTCTAACACTGAAGCTTTCTTT. The variable domain in full, with the rest retrieved from reference TRBV5-1 and TRBJ1-1, is KAGVTQTPRYLIKTRGQQVTLSCSPISGHRSVSWYQQTPGQGLQFLFEYFSETQRNKGNFPGRFSGRQFSNSRSEMNVSTLELGDSALYLCASSLYSSNTEAFFGQGTRLTVV.

V and J are TRBV7-8 and TRBJ1-1; D might be TRBD1 (6 bases). Trimming left V 0 bases short and J 5 bases short, with 10 bases between. The CDR3 consists of 14 residues. Looked up from germline, CDR1 is SGHVS and CDR2 is FQNEAQ. CDR3 residues: CASSLAGGLTEAFF. The CDR3 DNA is TGTGCCAGCAGCTTAGCCGGGGGCCTGACTGAAGCTTTCTTT.

This clone was counted at least ten times. The chain is built from TRBV4-2 and TRBJ2-5, with 12 bases fitting TRBD2. The length of the CDR3 is 17 residues. Germline loops: CDR1 LGHNA, CDR2 YNFKEQ. After removal of 0 bases from V and 5 bases from J, the junction contained 7 bases not matched to a gene. The CDR3 loop reads CASSQELTSGGLETQYF. DNA for the CDR3: TGTGCCAGCAGCCAAGAATTAACTAGCGGGGGGCTGGAGACCCAGTACTTC.

The CDR3 DNA is TGTGCCAGCAGCCCAGCGGGGGCGGTGGATGAGCAGTTCTTC. Amino acid sequence: CASSPAGAVDEQFF. The chain joins TRBV11-3 to TRBJ2-1, with 8 nucleotides matching TRBD2. Trimming took 5 bases from V and 8 from J; bases not matched to a gene: 8. This CDR3 is built from 14 residues. Germline loops: CDR1 SGHNT, CDR2 YENEEA.

The chain carries TRBV5-1 and TRBJ1-4, with D perhaps TRBD1 (6 bases). There are 15 residues in the CDR3. V lost 4 bases and J lost 4, with 14 bases in between. Looked up from germline, CDR1 is SGHRS and CDR2 is YFSETQ. The DNA for the CDR3 is TGCGCCAGCAGCCCGCACTCAGGGGTTAATGAAAAACTGTTTTTT. Translation gives CASSPHSGVNEKLFF.

V gene TRBV4-2 combines with J gene TRBJ1-2; 8 nucleotides line up with TRBD1. The ends lost 1 base at V and 2 bases at J; junction bases unmatched: 9. The CDR3 is made up of 17 amino acids. CDR1 and CDR2 from the germline V gene are LGHNA and YNFKEQ. Written as DNA, the CDR3 is TGTGCCAGCAGCCAAGTTCTTACGGGACAGGAAAACTATGGCTACACCTTC. Its translation: CASSQVLTGQENYGYTF.

The CDR3 loop is CASSPGTLGSYEQYF. The CDR3 DNA sequence: TGTGCCAGCAGCCCGGGGACATTAGGCTCCTACGAGCAGTACTTC. The chain joins TRBV5-6 to TRBJ2-7; maybe TRBD1 (6 bases). Germline CDR1 reads SGHDT; CDR2 reads YYEEEE. V shed 4 bases and J shed 0 bases, with 14 bases lying between them. The CDR3 loop spans 15 amino acids.

The J gene is TRBJ2-7, the V gene TRBV7-9, with TRBD1 identical over 8 bases. The CDR3 runs to 15 residues. Germline-derived CDR1 and CDR2 are SEHNR and FQNEAQ (reference sequence). V lost 2 bases, J lost 2 bases, and 5 bases stayed unmatched. CDR3 sequence (DNA): TGTGCCAGCAGCTTACAGACAGGGGAGACCTACGAGCAGTACTTC. It codes for CASSLQTGETYEQYF.